The next 29 T cell receptor beta chains were all read from a single sample in a study of blood T cell repertoires in COVID-19. TCRdb keeps only in-frame clones here, not all; method: immunoSEQ multiplex PCR. The data hold roughly 160,000 clones, with more than 75% observed a single time. The sequencing input was peripheral blood. These receptor sequences come from a man in his fifties who had recovered from COVID-19.

V and J are TRBV29-1 and TRBJ1-1; 10 bases agree with TRBD1. CDR1 and CDR2 (germline): SQVTM, ANQGSEA. The V gene end was trimmed by 7 bases and the J gene end by 7 bases; junction bases not matched to a gene: 18. The CDR3 covers 16 residues. The CDR3 DNA reads as TGCAGCGCCCAGGGGGTGCCACCTGGACAGGGGGATGAAGCTTTCTTT. Its protein product is CSAQGVPPGQGDEAFF.

The chain uses TRBV15 and TRBJ2-1, with 7 bases aligning to TRBD2. With 5 bases clipped from V and 5 bases from J, the junction kept 6 bases outside the gene matches. Germline values: CDR1 LNHNV, CDR2 YYDKDF (reference sequence). This CDR3 has 14 amino acids. CDR3 nucleotides: TGTGCCACCAGCTTCCATGGGAGGGACAATGAGCAGTTCTTC. This codes for CATSFHGRDNEQFF.

The rearrangement links TRBV6-5 to TRBJ1-1; D gene uncertain. Germline-derived CDR1 and CDR2 are MNHEY and SVGAGI. The CDR3 runs 14 residues. V lost 2 bases and J 2 bases, leaving 9 bases between the germline ends. The CDR3 here is CASSYPGGNTEAFF. The DNA for the CDR3 is TGTGCCAGCAGTTACCCGGGTGGCAACACTGAAGCTTTCTTT.

CDR3 sequence reads: CASSYLGAVSNQPQHF. For the CDR3, the DNA is TGTGCCAGCAGTTATTTGGGGGCGGTAAGCAATCAGCCCCAGCATTTT. The chain employs TRBV27 and TRBJ1-5; the D gene is possibly TRBD1 (6 bases). Trimming left V 4 bases short and J 1 base short, with 14 bases between. Germline CDR1 and CDR2: MNHEY and SMNVEV (reference sequence). This CDR3 has 16 residues.

The rearrangement joins TRBV25-1 to TRBJ1-3; D not certain. V gave up 7 bases and J gave up 4 bases, with 5 bases separating them. CDR3 length equals 11 residues. The germline gives CDR1 MGHDK, CDR2 SYGVNS. CDR3 residues: CASTLGNTIYF. In DNA form, the CDR3 reads TGTGCCAGCACGTTGGGAAACACCATATATTTT.

This clone is a singleton in its sample. The chain uses TRBV6-5 and TRBJ2-7; D possibly corresponds to TRBD2 (6 bases). Deletions cut 1 base from V and 6 bases from J, with 10 bases between. CDR3 size: 13 residues. Germline CDR1 MNHEY, CDR2 SVGAGI. CDR3 sequence (DNA): TGTGCCAGCAGTTACTGGCGGGGCGCCGAGCAGTACTTC. Its protein is CASSYWRGAEQYF.

The V call is TRBV7-3, the J call TRBJ2-5; the D is unclear. Germline assignment: CDR1 SGHTA and CDR2 FQGTGA. The germline V and J ends were trimmed by 2 bases and 7 bases, with 11 bases remaining between them. The CDR3 runs to 13 residues. The CDR3 sequence is CASSLDRGGTQYF. The CDR3 DNA reads TGTGCCAGCAGCTTAGATCGCGGTGGGACCCAGTACTTC.

The chain uses TRBV7-2 and TRBJ1-5; maybe TRBD1 (6 bases). Germline assignment: CDR1 SGHTA and CDR2 FQGNSA. The ends were cut back, 5 bases at V and 7 bases at J, with 15 bases in the middle. This CDR3 region has 14 residues. Written as DNA, the CDR3 is TGTGCCAGCAGCGCTAACAGGGAAGGGCAGCCCCAGCATTTT. Translating it yields CASSANREGQPQHF.

The chain couples TRBV20-1 to TRBJ1-5, with D tentatively TRBD1 (5 bases). Trimming left V 3 bases short and J 2 bases short, with 17 bases between. This CDR3 contains 16 residues. Germline V lookup: CDR1 DFQATT, CDR2 SNEGSKA (reference sequence). The CDR3 loop reads CSASYGGSRGNQPQHF. CDR3 nucleotides: TGCAGTGCTAGTTACGGTGGGTCCAGGGGCAATCAGCCCCAGCATTTT.

The chain employs TRBV5-4 and TRBJ2-1; D possibly corresponds to TRBD2 (6 bases). Germline V lookup: CDR1 SGHNT, CDR2 YYREEE (reference sequence). V was cut by 3 bases and J by 4 bases, with 8 bases left in between. The CDR3 length is 13 residues. The CDR3 loop reads CASSSGLYNEQFF. In DNA form, the CDR3 reads TGTGCCAGCAGCTCGGGACTTTACAATGAGCAGTTCTTC.

The chain has TRBV5-4 and TRBJ2-5; 12 nucleotides line up with TRBD2. The CDR3 runs 15 residues. The V and J ends lost 4 bases and 5 bases, in that order; junction bases with no gene match: 6. Germline V gene data show CDR1 as SGHNT and CDR2 as YYREEE (reference sequence). The CDR3 here is CASSLTSGSSETQYF. The CDR3 nucleotides read TGTGCCAGCAGCCTGACTAGCGGGAGTTCTGAGACCCAGTACTTC.

This rearrangement joins TRBV7-2 to TRBJ1-4; unclear D gene. V lost 4 bases to trimming and J lost 3 bases, with 12 bases between them. The CDR3 covers 15 residues. Germline CDR1 SGHTA, CDR2 FQGNSA. The CDR3 region is CASSSGALSNEKLFF. The CDR3 nucleotides are TGTGCCAGCAGCTCCGGAGCCCTATCTAATGAAAAACTGTTTTTT. The variable domain in full, completed from reference TRBV7-2 and TRBJ1-4, reads GAGVSQSPSNKVTEKGKDVELRCDPISGHTALYWYRQSLGQGLEFLIYFQGNSAPDKSGLPSDRFSAERTGGSVSTLTIQRTQQEDSAVYLCASSSGALSNEKLFFGSGTQLSVL.

The J gene is TRBJ1-1, the V gene TRBV6-2 or TRBV6-3; unclear D gene. The CDR3 is made up of 14 amino acids. Between the trimmed V and J ends, which lost 0 bases and 4 bases, there was a span of 9 bases. Germline V gene lookup returns CDR1 MNHEY and CDR2 SVGEGT. CDR3 protein: CASSYSSLGTEAFF. The DNA of the CDR3 is TGTGCCAGCAGTTACTCTAGCCTGGGCACTGAAGCTTTCTTT.

In its sample, this clone was seen once. The rearrangement uses TRBV6-5 and TRBJ2-3; TRBD1 matches 8 bases. CDR3 length: 15 amino acids. CDR1 and CDR2 (germline): MNHEY, SVGAGI. The trim removed 0 bases at V and 3 bases at J, leaving 2 bases unmatched. CDR3 amino acids: CASSYSDRGTDTQYF. The DNA for the CDR3 is TGTGCCAGCAGTTACTCCGACAGGGGAACAGATACGCAGTATTTT.

The chain carries TRBV4-1 and TRBJ2-7; 7 nucleotides line up with TRBD2. The CDR3 is 15 residues long. CDR1 is MGHRA, CDR2 YSYEKL, per germline. Trimming removed 0 bases from V and 2 bases from J; junction bases left unmatched: 4. The CDR3 bases are TGCGCCAGCAGCCAAGATAATAGCGGGCCCTACGAGCAGTACTTC. Translation gives CASSQDNSGPYEQYF.

CDR3 sequence reads: CETGKAGELFF. CDR3 DNA sequence: TGTGAAACAGGGAAAGCCGGGGAGCTGTTTTTT. This rearrangement joins TRBV7-6 to TRBJ2-2, with a tentative D call TRBD1 (6 bases). The CDR3 extends over 11 amino acids. Germline assignment: CDR1 SGHVS and CDR2 FNYEAQ.

The CDR3: CAWSAPAGGGTNEKLFF. The DNA for the CDR3 is TGTGCCTGGAGTGCCCCGGCCGGGGGGGGAACTAATGAAAAACTGTTTTTT. The rearrangement links TRBV30 to TRBJ1-4; a weak D match, TRBD1 (5 bases). Germline values: CDR1 GTSNPN, CDR2 SVGIG (reference sequence). With 1 base removed from V and 1 base from J, the gap between germline ends came to 16 bases. This CDR3 contains 17 residues.

This clone has more than one count but fewer than ten. The gene calls are TRBV29-1 and TRBJ2-5; D perhaps matches TRBD2 (5 bases). The V gene lost 7 bases and the J gene lost 4 bases, with 19 bases spanning the gap. The V gene's germline CDR1 is SQVTM and CDR2 ANQGSEA. This CDR3 is 14 amino acids long. CDR3 sequence reads: CSAAGWRPVETQYF. As DNA, the CDR3 is TGCAGCGCCGCAGGATGGAGGCCTGTAGAGACCCAGTACTTC.

The chain employs TRBV6-5 and TRBJ2-1; D might be TRBD1 (6 bases). The CDR3 runs to 11 residues. Germline CDR1 MNHEY, CDR2 SVGAGI. V gave up 6 bases and J gave up 8 bases, with 8 bases separating them. This CDR3 is CASRQGHEQFF. As DNA, the CDR3 is TGTGCCAGCAGACAGGGCCATGAGCAGTTCTTC.

The CDR3 nucleotides are TGTGCCACCAGTGACCCGGGACTCCCTGAAGCTTTCTTT. Encoded protein: CATSDPGLPEAFF. The J gene is TRBJ1-1, the V gene TRBV24-1, with D perhaps TRBD1 (5 bases). Deletions cut 4 bases from V and 6 bases from J, with 11 bases between. The CDR3 sequence is 13 residues long. Germline loops: CDR1 KGHDR, CDR2 SFDVKD.

This clone was detected a few times. The rearrangement joins TRBV2 to TRBJ2-1; 9 bases fit TRBD1. CDR1 is SNHLY and CDR2 is FYNNEI in the germline V gene. V shed 6 bases and J 6 bases; nucleotides not matched to a gene: 9. CDR3 length: 15 residues. The CDR3 DNA reads TGTGCCAGCAGCGGGGGACAGGGAAACGGCAATGAGCAGTTCTTC. It is translated as CASSGGQGNGNEQFF.

The genes are TRBV21-1 and TRBJ2-4; no DNA check was done on the table's D call, TRBD1. TRBV21-1 is designated a pseudogene. There are 15 residues in the CDR3. The CDR3 sequence is CASSGQPLAKNIQYF. CDR3 nucleotides: TGTGCCAGCAGCGGACAGCCATTAGCCAAAAACATTCAGTACTTC.

The V and J genes are TRBV18 and TRBJ1-1; D unresolved. The CDR3 length is 15 residues. In germline, CDR1 is KGHSH, CDR2 LQKENI. V dropped 0 bases and J dropped 1 base, with 9 bases sitting between them. The CDR3 here is CASSPPRVRNTEAFF. For the CDR3, the DNA is TGTGCCAGCTCACCACCGCGGGTACGGAACACTGAAGCTTTCTTT.

The chain uses TRBV5-4 and TRBJ1-5, with 9 bases identical to TRBD1. The CDR3 spans 17 residues. V lost 3 bases to trimming and J lost 4 bases; unmatched junction nucleotides: 11. Germline V CDR1 and CDR2: SGHNT, YYREEE (reference sequence). CDR3 protein: CASSSAQGAGQNQPQHF. Here the CDR3 DNA reads TGTGCCAGCAGCTCGGCACAGGGGGCAGGGCAGAATCAGCCCCAGCATTTT.

V usage is TRBV7-3 and J usage is TRBJ2-3, with 9 bases matching TRBD2. The length of the CDR3 is 14 residues. Germline CDR1 is SGHTA and CDR2 is FQGTGA. The V gene end was trimmed by 5 bases and the J gene end by 5 bases; junction bases not matched to a gene: 5. In DNA, the CDR3 is TGTGCCAGCAGCCCGGGACTAGCAAAAGATACGCAGTATTTT. Its protein is CASSPGLAKDTQYF.

This chain joins TRBV2 and TRBJ1-1, with 8 bases matching TRBD1. This CDR3 spans 15 amino acids. The junction had 13 bases not matched to a gene; V was cut back by 7 bases and J by 6 bases. Germline-derived CDR1 and CDR2 are SNHLY and FYNNEI. The CDR3 coding sequence is TGTGCCAGCACCCCATCAAGGACAGGGAAAGCTGAAGCTTTCTTT. This codes for CASTPSRTGKAEAFF.

The CDR3 DNA sequence: TGTGCCAGCAGTTACTGGGGGGACAGCAATTCACCCCTCCACTTT. Protein product: CASSYWGDSNSPLHF. The chain employs TRBV6-5 and TRBJ1-6, with 7 nucleotides matching TRBD1. The CDR3 covers 15 residues. The J segment lost 7 bases and the V segment lost 1 base, leaving 4 bases of the junction unmatched. Germline V lookup: CDR1 MNHEY, CDR2 SVGAGI.

V is TRBV5-1 and J is TRBJ1-3; maybe TRBD1 (6 bases). With 4 bases removed from V and 4 bases from J, the gap between germline ends came to 9 bases. The CDR3 is 13 residues long. Germline CDR1 reads SGHRS; CDR2 reads YFSETQ. CDR3 sequence (DNA): TGCGCCAGCAGCACGGGACAAGGAAACACCATATATTTT. This gives the protein CASSTGQGNTIYF. Filled out from reference TRBV5-1 and TRBJ1-3, the complete variable domain reads KAGVTQTPRYLIKTRGQQVTLSCSPISGHRSVSWYQQTPGQGLQFLFEYFSETQRNKGNFPGRFSGRQFSNSRSEMNVSTLELGDSALYLCASSTGQGNTIYFGEGSWLTVV.

V is TRBV19 and J is TRBJ2-7; TRBD1 agrees at 8 bases. Trimming cost V 3 bases and J 7 bases; bases outside gene matches: 11. The CDR3 consists of 15 residues. The germline V gene encodes CDR1 LNHDA and CDR2 SQIVND (reference sequence). CDR3 coding DNA: TGTGCCAGTAGTATTACCGGGACAGGCCCGTGGGAGCAGTACTTC. Residues: CASSITGTGPWEQYF. Filled out from reference TRBV19 and TRBJ2-7, the complete variable domain reads DGGITQSPKYLFRKEGQNVTLSCEQNLNHDAMYWYRQDPGQGLRLIYYSQIVNDFQKGDIAEGYSVSREKKESFPLTVTSAQKNPTAFYLCASSITGTGPWEQYFGPGTRLTVT.